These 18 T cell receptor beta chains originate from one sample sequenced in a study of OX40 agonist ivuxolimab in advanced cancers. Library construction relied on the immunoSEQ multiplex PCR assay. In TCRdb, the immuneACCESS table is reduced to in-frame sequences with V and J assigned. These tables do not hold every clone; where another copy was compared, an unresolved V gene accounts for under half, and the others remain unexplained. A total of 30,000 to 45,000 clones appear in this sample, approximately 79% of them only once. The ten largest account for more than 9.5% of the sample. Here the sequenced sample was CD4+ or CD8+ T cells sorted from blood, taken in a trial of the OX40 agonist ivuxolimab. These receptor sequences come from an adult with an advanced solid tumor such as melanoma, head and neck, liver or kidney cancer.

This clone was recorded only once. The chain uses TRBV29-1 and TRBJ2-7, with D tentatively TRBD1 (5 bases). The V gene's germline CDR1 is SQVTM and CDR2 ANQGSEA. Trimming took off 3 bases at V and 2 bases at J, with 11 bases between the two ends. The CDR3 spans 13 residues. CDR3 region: CSVDSTETYEQYF. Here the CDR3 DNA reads TGCAGCGTTGACTCGACAGAAACCTACGAGCAGTACTTC.

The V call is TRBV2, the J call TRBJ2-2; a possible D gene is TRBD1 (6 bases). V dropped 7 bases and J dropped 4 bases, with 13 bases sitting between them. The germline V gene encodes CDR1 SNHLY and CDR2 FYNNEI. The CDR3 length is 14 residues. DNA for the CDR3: TGTGCCAGCATCGAACAGGGAATCACCGGGGAGCTGTTTTTT. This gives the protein CASIEQGITGELFF.

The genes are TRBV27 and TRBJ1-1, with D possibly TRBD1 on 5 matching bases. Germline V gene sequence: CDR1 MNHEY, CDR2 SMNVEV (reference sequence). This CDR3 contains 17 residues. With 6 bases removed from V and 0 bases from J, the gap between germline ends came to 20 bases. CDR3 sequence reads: CASSRKRPAGLNTEAFF. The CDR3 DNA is TGTGCCAGCAGCCGGAAACGTCCCGCGGGGCTGAACACTGAAGCTTTCTTT.

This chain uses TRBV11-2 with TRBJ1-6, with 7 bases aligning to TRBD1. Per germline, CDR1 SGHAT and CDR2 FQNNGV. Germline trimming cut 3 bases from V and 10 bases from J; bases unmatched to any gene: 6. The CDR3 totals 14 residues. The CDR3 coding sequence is TGTGCCAGCAGCTTTCGGGACAGAAACTCACCCCTCCACTTT. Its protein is CASSFRDRNSPLHF. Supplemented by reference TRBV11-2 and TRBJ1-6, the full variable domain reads EAGVAQSPRYKIIEKRQSVAFWCNPISGHATLYWYQQILGQGPKLLIQFQNNGVVDDSQLPKDRFSAERLKGVDSTLKIQPAKLEDSAVYLCASSFRDRNSPLHFGNGTRLTVT.

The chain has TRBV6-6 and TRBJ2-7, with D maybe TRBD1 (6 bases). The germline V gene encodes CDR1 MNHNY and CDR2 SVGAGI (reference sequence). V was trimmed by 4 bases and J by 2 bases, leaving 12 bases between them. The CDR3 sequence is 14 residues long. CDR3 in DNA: TGTGCCAGCAGTTTGACAGGCGGTCCCTACGAGCAGTACTTC. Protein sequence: CASSLTGGPYEQYF.

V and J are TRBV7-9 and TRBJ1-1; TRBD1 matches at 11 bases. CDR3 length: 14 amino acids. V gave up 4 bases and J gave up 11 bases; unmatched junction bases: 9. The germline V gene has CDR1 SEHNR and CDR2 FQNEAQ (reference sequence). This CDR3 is CASSSEGGQGEAFF. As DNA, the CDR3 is TGTGCCAGCAGCTCGGAGGGGGGACAGGGGGAGGCTTTCTTT.

The CDR3 protein is CASTTPDRSYEQYF. In DNA form, the CDR3 reads TGTGCCAGCACCACTCCGGACAGATCCTACGAGCAGTACTTC. The V gene is TRBV28, the J gene TRBJ2-7, with D tentatively TRBD1 (6 bases). The germline V and J ends were trimmed by 7 bases and 1 base, with 14 bases remaining between them. CDR1 and CDR2 from the germline V gene are MDHEN and SYDVKM. The CDR3 has 14 residues.

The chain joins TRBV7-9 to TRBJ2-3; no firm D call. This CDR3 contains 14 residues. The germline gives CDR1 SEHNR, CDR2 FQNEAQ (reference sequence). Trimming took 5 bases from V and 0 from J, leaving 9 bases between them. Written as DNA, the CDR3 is TGTGCCAGCAGCCAGATATCTAGCACAGATACGCAGTATTTT. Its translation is CASSQISSTDTQYF.

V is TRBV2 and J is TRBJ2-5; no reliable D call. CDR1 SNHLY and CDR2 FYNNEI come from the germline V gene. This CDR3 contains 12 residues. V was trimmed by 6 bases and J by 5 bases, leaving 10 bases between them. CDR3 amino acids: CASRREDETQYF. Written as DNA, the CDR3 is TGTGCCAGCAGAAGAGAGGACGAGACCCAGTACTTC.

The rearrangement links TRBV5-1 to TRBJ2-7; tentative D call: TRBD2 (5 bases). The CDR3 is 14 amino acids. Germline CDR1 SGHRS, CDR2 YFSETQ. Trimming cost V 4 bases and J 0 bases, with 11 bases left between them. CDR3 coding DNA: TGCGCCAGCAGCCTGGTCGGGATCTCCTACGAGCAGTACTTC. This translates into CASSLVGISYEQYF.

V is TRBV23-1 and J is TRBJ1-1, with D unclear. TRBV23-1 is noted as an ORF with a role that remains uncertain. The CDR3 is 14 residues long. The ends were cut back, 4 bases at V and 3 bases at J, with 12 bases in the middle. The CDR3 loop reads CASSPRPPDTEAFF. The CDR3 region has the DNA TGCGCCAGCAGTCCTCGGCCTCCGGACACTGAAGCTTTCTTT.

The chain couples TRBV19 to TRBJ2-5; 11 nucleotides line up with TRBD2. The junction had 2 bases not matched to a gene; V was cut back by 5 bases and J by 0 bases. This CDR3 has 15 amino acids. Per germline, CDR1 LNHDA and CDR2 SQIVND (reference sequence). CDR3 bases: TGTGCCAGTAGTCCGGGACTAGCGGACCAAGAGACCCAGTACTTC. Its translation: CASSPGLADQETQYF.

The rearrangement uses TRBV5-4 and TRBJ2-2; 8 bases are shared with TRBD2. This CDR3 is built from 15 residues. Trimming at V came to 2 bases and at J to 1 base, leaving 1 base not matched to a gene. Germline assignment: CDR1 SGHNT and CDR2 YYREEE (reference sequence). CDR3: CASSFGTRNTGELFF. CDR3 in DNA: TGTGCCAGCAGCTTTGGGACTAGGAACACCGGGGAGCTGTTTTTT.

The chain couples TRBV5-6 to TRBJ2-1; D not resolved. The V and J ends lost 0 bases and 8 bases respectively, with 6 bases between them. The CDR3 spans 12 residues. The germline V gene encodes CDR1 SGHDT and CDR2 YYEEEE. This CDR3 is CASSLGFHEQFF. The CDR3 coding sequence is TGTGCCAGCAGCTTGGGTTTTCATGAGCAGTTCTTC.

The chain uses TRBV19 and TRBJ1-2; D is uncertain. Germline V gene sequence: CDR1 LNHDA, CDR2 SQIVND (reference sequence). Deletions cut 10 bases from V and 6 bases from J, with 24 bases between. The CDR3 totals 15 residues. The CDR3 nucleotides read TGTGCCACTTCCGCGGGAGGGATCTTGCGAGATGGCTACACCTTC. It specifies CATSAGGILRDGYTF.

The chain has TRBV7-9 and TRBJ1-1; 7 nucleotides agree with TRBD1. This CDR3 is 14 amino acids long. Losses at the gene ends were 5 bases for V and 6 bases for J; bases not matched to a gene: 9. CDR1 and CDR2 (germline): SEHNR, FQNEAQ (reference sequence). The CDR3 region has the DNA TGTGCCAGCAGCGCCGACAGGGCGGATGCTGAAGCTTTCTTT. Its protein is CASSADRADAEAFF.

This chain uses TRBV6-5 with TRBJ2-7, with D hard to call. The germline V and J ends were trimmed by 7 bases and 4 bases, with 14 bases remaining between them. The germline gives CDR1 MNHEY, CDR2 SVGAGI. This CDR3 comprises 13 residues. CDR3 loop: CASTYGDTYEQYF. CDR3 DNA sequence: TGTGCCAGCACTTATGGGGATACTTACGAGCAGTACTTC.

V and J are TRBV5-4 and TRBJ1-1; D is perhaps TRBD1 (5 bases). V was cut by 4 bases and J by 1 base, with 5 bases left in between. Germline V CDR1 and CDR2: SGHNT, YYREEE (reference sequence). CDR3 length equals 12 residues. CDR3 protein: CASSTGNTEAFF. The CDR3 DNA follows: TGTGCCAGCAGCACAGGGAACACTGAAGCTTTCTTT.